The 17 T cell receptor beta chains below all came from one sample that was sequenced in a study of blood T cell repertoires in COVID-19. The method was immunoSEQ multiplex PCR; TCRdb's version includes in-frame clones alone and lacks a portion of them. This table holds 200,000 to 250,000 clones, more than 80% found once. The material sequenced was PBMCs or T cells enriched from blood (not recorded which). The receptors were sampled from a middle-aged woman with acute COVID-19.

The chain is built from TRBV9 and TRBJ2-7, with D maybe TRBD1 (6 bases). CDR1 SGDLS and CDR2 YYNGEE come from the germline V gene. The germline V and J ends were trimmed by 4 bases and 2 bases, with 16 bases remaining between them. This CDR3 is built from 15 residues. DNA of the CDR3: TGTGCCAGCAGCCCCCTCCCGGACAGAACCTACGAGCAGTACTTC. Amino acid sequence: CASSPLPDRTYEQYF.

V gene TRBV18 combines with J gene TRBJ1-1; possibly TRBD1 for D (6 bases). V shed 6 bases and J shed 0 bases, with 14 bases lying between them. The CDR3 length is 15 residues. The germline gives CDR1 KGHSH, CDR2 LQKENI. The CDR3 sequence is CASSPGGGLNTEAFF. The CDR3 nucleotides read TGTGCCAGCTCCCCCGGGGGGGGCCTGAACACTGAAGCTTTCTTT.

Only one count was recorded for this clone. J is TRBJ1-1 and V is TRBV11-2, with D possibly TRBD1 on 6 matching bases. The germline V and J ends were trimmed by 2 bases and 3 bases, with 16 bases remaining between them. Germline loops: CDR1 SGHAT, CDR2 FQNNGV. The CDR3 is made up of 16 amino acids. This chain's CDR3 is CASSLWGRGGDTEAFF. DNA of the CDR3: TGTGCCAGCAGCTTATGGGGGCGAGGGGGGGACACTGAAGCTTTCTTT.

The chain is built from TRBV10-3 and TRBJ2-1; 7 nucleotides align to TRBD1. Germline-derived CDR1 and CDR2 are ENHRY and SYGVKD. V trimming: 3 bases; J trimming: 4 bases; junction bases outside the gene matches: 6. This CDR3 is 15 amino acids long. The DNA for the CDR3 is TGTGCCATCAGTGATGTTGGACAGGCGTACAATGAGCAGTTCTTC. Its protein product is CAISDVGQAYNEQFF.

As DNA, the CDR3 is TGCGCCAGCAGCCAAGATACTGGGGCCAACGTCCTGACTTTC. It encodes CASSQDTGANVLTF. V gene TRBV4-3 combines with J gene TRBJ2-6; D gene unclear. Per the germline V gene, CDR1 is LGHNA and CDR2 is YSLEER. V shed 0 bases and J shed 2 bases, with 2 bases lying between them. The CDR3 covers 14 residues.

The rearrangement links TRBV4-1 to TRBJ1-2; weak D call: TRBD1 (6 bases). The CDR3 is made up of 13 amino acids. Germline CDR1 MGHRA, CDR2 YSYEKL. V was pared by 2 bases and J by 7 bases, with 11 bases between. CDR3 in amino acids: CASSQLRGAGYTF. The CDR3 DNA reads TGCGCCAGCAGCCAACTCAGGGGTGCTGGCTACACCTTC.

This clone was seen more than once but under ten times. V gene TRBV4-3 combines with J gene TRBJ2-3; possible D gene TRBD2, 6 bases. V was trimmed by 3 bases and J by 2 bases, leaving 12 bases between them. CDR3 length: 15 residues. Per the germline V gene, CDR1 is LGHNA and CDR2 is YSLEER. The CDR3 spells CASSHGGSATDTQYF. The CDR3 DNA reads as TGCGCCAGCAGCCATGGGGGGTCGGCCACAGATACGCAGTATTTT.

This chain joins TRBV2 and TRBJ1-5; D remains ambiguous. The CDR3 is made up of 14 amino acids. Germline CDR1 SNHLY, CDR2 FYNNEI. V was trimmed by 1 base and J by 3 bases, leaving 7 bases between them. In nucleotides, the CDR3 is TGTGCCAGCAGTGAAGGTCAGTACAATCAGCCCCAGCATTTT. Encoded protein: CASSEGQYNQPQHF.

The rearrangement joins TRBV4-1 to TRBJ1-1; tentative D call: TRBD1 (5 bases). CDR3 length: 13 residues. Germline CDR1 MGHRA, CDR2 YSYEKL. V lost 2 bases, J lost 7 bases, and 11 bases lay in between. The CDR3 sequence is CASSQRGRVEAFF. The CDR3 coding sequence is TGCGCCAGCAGCCAAAGAGGCAGGGTTGAAGCTTTCTTT.

The rearrangement links TRBV3-1 (or the pseudogene TRBV3-2) to TRBJ2-2; TRBD1 agrees at 9 bases. The CDR3 is made up of 15 amino acids. Per the germline V gene, CDR1 is LGHDT and CDR2 is YNNKEL (reference sequence). Trimming cost V 1 base and J 5 bases; bases outside gene matches: 2. The CDR3 protein is CASSQGTGETGELFF. As DNA, the CDR3 is TGTGCCAGCAGCCAAGGGACAGGGGAAACCGGGGAGCTGTTTTTT.

J is TRBJ2-5 and V is TRBV18, with D hard to call. Germline CDR1 is KGHSH and CDR2 is LQKENI. This CDR3 contains 13 residues. Trimming removed 6 bases from V and 2 bases from J, with 10 bases in between. CDR3 nucleotides: TGTGCCAGCTCGCCCTATATGCAAGAGACCCAGTACTTC. This codes for CASSPYMQETQYF.

This chain joins TRBV25-1 and TRBJ1-2; 8 bases match TRBD1. Per the germline V gene, CDR1 is MGHDK and CDR2 is SYGVNS. This CDR3 has 12 residues. Trimming took 7 bases from V and 5 from J; bases not matched to a gene: 3. The DNA for the CDR3 is TGTGCCAGCACGGACAGGGAATATGGCTACACCTTC. Translation gives CASTDREYGYTF.

The gene calls are TRBV13 and TRBJ2-2; 9 nucleotides agree with TRBD2. This CDR3 has 15 amino acids. The germline V gene has CDR1 PRHDT and CDR2 FYEKMQ (reference sequence). V gave up 2 bases and J gave up 4 bases; unmatched junction bases: 2. CDR3 in amino acids: CASSLRRGGTGELFF. The CDR3 DNA reads as TGTGCCAGCAGCTTAAGGCGGGGGGGCACCGGGGAGCTGTTTTTT. Combining the CDR3 with reference TRBV13 and TRBJ2-2 gives the whole variable domain AAGVIQSPRHLIKEKRETATLKCYPIPRHDTVYWYQQGPGQDPQFLISFYEKMQSDKGSIPDRFSAQQFSDYHSELNMSSLELGDSALYFCASSLRRGGTGELFFGEGSRLTVL.

The rearrangement uses TRBV13 and TRBJ1-4; D gene unclear. The CDR3 runs 14 residues. Germline CDR1 reads PRHDT; CDR2 reads FYEKMQ (reference sequence). V was clipped by 0 bases and J by 5 bases, with 7 bases between them. CDR3 sequence: CASSLGRGNEKLFF. The CDR3 nucleotides read TGTGCCAGCAGCTTAGGCCGGGGAAATGAAAAACTGTTTTTT. The complete variable domain, with remaining parts taken from reference TRBV13 and TRBJ1-4, reads AAGVIQSPRHLIKEKRETATLKCYPIPRHDTVYWYQQGPGQDPQFLISFYEKMQSDKGSIPDRFSAQQFSDYHSELNMSSLELGDSALYFCASSLGRGNEKLFFGSGTQLSVL.

This clone was recorded only once. The DNA of the CDR3 is TGCGCCAGCAGCCAAGCCTGGAGCTTTAACTATGGCTACACCTTC. Translating it yields CASSQAWSFNYGYTF. The rearrangement uses TRBV4-1 and TRBJ1-2; D is unresolved. The ends were cut back, 1 base at V and 1 base at J, with 10 bases in the middle. There are 15 residues in the CDR3. The V gene's germline CDR1 is MGHRA and CDR2 YSYEKL.

The gene calls are TRBV19 and TRBJ2-6, with D possibly being TRBD1 (6 bases). Germline CDR1 is LNHDA and CDR2 is SQIVND (reference sequence). This CDR3 has 16 residues. The V gene lost 8 bases and the J gene lost 0 bases, with 14 bases spanning the gap. The CDR3 DNA sequence: TGTGCCAGTCTTTTGCAGGGGATCTCTGGGGCCAACGTCCTGACTTTC. Protein: CASLLQGISGANVLTF.

The chain couples TRBV6-2 or TRBV6-3 to TRBJ1-5; no firm D call. This CDR3 is 12 amino acids long. The V and J ends lost 4 bases and 6 bases respectively, with 7 bases between them. Germline V gives CDR1 MNHEY, CDR2 SVGEGT. As DNA, the CDR3 is TGTGCCAGCAGTTTAATGGCTCAGCCCCAGCATTTT. Translation: CASSLMAQPQHF.